This T cell receptor (beta chain) was sequenced for a study of blood T cell repertoires in COVID-19. About the study: The United States, Italy and Spain supplied acute and convalescent COVID-19 samples. T cells, B-cell-depleted T cells, or PBMCs supplied cDNA or gDNA.

In germline, CDR1 is SGHRS, CDR2 YFSETQ. The CDR3 is 14 amino acids. V gave up 1 base and J gave up 2 bases, with 7 bases separating them. As handled by the study authors: It was from reference gene primer amplification that nucleated cell counts were estimated. The repertoire was sequenced with immunoSEQ multiplex PCR; TCRdb's copy has only in-frame clones and lacks some. Clone size and the V and J calls come from that table; the DNA yielded D and trimming. The top ten clones hold about 11% of a sample with approximately 170,000 clones, roughly 84% of them seen once. Material: peripheral blood. The chain recombines TRBV5-1 with TRBJ1-5; D not certain. This receptor was taken from an elderly woman with active or convalescent COVID-19. CDR3 sequence: CASSLNGGNQPQHF. In DNA form, the CDR3 reads TGCGCCAGCAGCTTGAACGGGGGCAATCAGCCCCAGCATTTT.